The T cell receptor beta chain under discussion was sequenced for a study of blood T cell repertoires in COVID-19. In the study overall: The study drew acute and convalescent COVID-19 samples from the United States, Italy and Spain. PBMCs, B-cell-depleted T cells, or T cells provided the cDNA or gDNA that made up the material.

The CDR3 runs to 14 residues. V lost 7 bases and J lost 5; bases outside the gene matches: 10. Per the germline V gene, CDR1 is ENHRY and CDR2 is SYGVKD. In the original workflow: It was from reference gene primer amplification that nucleated cell counts were estimated. Profiling relied on immunoSEQ multiplex PCR, and the TCRdb table lists in-frame clones only, not all of them. From that table come the V and J calls and clone size; the DNA was used to work out D and trimming. The profile covers 120,000 to 150,000 clones, with roughly 88% appearing a single time and 0.95% to 1.5% taken by the ten largest.

The specimen sequenced was PBMCs or T cells enriched from blood (not recorded which). The chain joins TRBV10-3 to TRBJ1-2; 7 bases line up with TRBD1. The clonotype originates from a woman under 40 with acute COVID-19. The chain's CDR3 is CAINNGQDLYGYTF. CDR3 nucleotides: TGTGCCATCAACAACGGACAGGATCTTTATGGCTACACCTTC.